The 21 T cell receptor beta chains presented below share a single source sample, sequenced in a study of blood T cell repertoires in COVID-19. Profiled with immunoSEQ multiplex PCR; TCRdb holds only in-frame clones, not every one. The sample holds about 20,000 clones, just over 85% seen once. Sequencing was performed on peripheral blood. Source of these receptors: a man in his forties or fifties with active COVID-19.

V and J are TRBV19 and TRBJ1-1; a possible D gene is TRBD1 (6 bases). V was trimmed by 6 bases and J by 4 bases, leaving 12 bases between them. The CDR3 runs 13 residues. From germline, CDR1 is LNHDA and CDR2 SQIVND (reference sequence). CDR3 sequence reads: CASSQGSVTEAFF. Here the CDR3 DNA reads TGTGCCAGTAGCCAGGGGAGTGTCACTGAAGCTTTCTTT.

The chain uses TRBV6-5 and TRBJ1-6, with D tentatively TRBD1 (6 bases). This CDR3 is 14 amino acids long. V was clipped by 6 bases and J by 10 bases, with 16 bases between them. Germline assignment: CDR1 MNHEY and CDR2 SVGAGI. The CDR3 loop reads CASRPQGIRSPLHF. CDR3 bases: TGTGCCAGCAGGCCACAGGGTATTAGATCACCCCTCCACTTT.

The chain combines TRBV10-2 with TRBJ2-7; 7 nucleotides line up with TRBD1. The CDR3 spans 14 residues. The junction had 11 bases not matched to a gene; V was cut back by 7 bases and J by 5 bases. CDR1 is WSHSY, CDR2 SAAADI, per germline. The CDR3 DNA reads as TGCGCCAGCACCGTAACCCGGGACAGTCACGAGCAGTACTTC. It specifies CASTVTRDSHEQYF.

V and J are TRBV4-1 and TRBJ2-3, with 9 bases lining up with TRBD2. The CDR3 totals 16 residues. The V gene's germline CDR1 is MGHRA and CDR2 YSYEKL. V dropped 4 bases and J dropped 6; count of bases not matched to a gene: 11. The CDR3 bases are TGCGCCAGCAGCCCGGTAGCGGGGGCCAGATTGGATACGCAGTATTTT. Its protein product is CASSPVAGARLDTQYF.

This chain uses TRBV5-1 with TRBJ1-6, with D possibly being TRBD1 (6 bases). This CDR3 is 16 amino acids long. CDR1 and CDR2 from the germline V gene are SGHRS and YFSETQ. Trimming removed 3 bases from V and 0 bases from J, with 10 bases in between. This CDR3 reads CASSWDTSSYNSPLHF. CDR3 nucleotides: TGCGCCAGCAGCTGGGACACCAGCTCCTATAATTCACCCCTCCACTTT. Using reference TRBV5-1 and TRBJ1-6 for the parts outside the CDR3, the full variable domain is KAGVTQTPRYLIKTRGQQVTLSCSPISGHRSVSWYQQTPGQGLQFLFEYFSETQRNKGNFPGRFSGRQFSNSRSEMNVSTLELGDSALYLCASSWDTSSYNSPLHFGNGTRLTVT.

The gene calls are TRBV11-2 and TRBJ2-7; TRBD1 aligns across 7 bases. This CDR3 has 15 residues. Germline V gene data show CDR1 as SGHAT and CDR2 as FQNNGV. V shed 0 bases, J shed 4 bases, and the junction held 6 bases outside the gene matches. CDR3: CASSLDPGTAYEQYF. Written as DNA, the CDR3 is TGTGCCAGCAGCTTAGATCCCGGGACAGCATACGAGCAGTACTTC. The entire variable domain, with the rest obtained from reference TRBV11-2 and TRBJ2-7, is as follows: EAGVAQSPRYKIIEKRQSVAFWCNPISGHATLYWYQQILGQGPKLLIQFQNNGVVDDSQLPKDRFSAERLKGVDSTLKIQPAKLEDSAVYLCASSLDPGTAYEQYFGPGTRLTVT.

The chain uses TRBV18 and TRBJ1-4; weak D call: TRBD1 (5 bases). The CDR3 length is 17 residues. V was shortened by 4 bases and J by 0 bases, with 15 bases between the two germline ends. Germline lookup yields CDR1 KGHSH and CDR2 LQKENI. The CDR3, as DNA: TGTGCCAGCTCACGAGAGACAGTAAAAGCAACTAATGAAAAACTGTTTTTT. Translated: CASSRETVKATNEKLFF.

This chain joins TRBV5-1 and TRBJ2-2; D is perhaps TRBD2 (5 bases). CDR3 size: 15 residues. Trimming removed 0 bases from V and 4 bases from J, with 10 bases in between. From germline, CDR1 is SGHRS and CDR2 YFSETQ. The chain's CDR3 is CASSLAVGSTGELFF. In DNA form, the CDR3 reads TGCGCCAGCAGCTTGGCGGTAGGGAGCACCGGGGAGCTGTTTTTT.

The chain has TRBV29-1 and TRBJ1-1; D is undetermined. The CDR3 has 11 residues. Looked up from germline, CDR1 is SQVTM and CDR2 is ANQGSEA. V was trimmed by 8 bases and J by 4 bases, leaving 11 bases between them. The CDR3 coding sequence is TGCAGCCAATCAGGTGGCACTGAAGCTTTCTTT. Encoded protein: CSQSGGTEAFF.

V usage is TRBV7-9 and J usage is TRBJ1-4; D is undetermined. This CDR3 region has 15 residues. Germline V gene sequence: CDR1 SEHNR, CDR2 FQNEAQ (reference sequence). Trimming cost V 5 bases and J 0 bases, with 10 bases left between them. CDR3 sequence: CASSRILTTNEKLFF. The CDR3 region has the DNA TGTGCCAGCAGCCGAATCCTAACAACTAATGAAAAACTGTTTTTT.

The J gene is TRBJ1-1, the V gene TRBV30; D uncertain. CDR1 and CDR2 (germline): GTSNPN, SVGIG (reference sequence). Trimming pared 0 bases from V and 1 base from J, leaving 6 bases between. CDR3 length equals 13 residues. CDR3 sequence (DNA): TGTGCCTGGAGTGTCCTCCGGAACACTGAAGCTTTCTTT. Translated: CAWSVLRNTEAFF.

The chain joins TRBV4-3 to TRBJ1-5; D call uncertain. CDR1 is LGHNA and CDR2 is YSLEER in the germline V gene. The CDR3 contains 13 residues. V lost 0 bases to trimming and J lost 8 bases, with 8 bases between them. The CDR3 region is CASSQDSGEPQHF. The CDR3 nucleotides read TGCGCCAGCAGCCAAGATTCGGGAGAGCCCCAGCATTTT.

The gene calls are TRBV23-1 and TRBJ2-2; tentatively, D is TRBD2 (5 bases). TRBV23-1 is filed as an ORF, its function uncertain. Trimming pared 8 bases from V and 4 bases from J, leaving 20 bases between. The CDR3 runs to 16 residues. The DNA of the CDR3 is TGCGCCAGCGACCGTACGAACCCCGAGGGCACCGGGGAGCTGTTTTTT. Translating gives CASDRTNPEGTGELFF.

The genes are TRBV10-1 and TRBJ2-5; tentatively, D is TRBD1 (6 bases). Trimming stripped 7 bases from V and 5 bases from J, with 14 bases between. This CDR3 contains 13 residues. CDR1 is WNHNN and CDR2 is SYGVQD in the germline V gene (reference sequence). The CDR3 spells CASTEGDRETQYF. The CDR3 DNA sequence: TGCGCCAGCACCGAGGGGGATCGGGAGACCCAGTACTTC.

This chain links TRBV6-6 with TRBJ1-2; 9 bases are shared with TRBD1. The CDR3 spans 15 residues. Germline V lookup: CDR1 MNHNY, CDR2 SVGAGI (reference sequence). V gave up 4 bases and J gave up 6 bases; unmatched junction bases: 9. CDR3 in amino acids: CASSSRDRAFDGYTF. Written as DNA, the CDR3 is TGTGCCAGCAGTTCCCGGGACAGGGCCTTTGATGGCTACACCTTC.

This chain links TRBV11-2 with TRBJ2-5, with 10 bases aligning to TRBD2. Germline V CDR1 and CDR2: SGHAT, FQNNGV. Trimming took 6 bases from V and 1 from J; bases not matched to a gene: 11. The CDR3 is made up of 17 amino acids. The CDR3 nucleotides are TGTGCCAGCAGATCCGGGACTAGCGCAATGTTCCAAGAGACCCAGTACTTC. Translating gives CASRSGTSAMFQETQYF.

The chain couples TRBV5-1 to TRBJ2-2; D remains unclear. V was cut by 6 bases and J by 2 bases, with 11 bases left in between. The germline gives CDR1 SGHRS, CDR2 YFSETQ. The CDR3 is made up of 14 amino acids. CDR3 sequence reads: CASKKTFNTGELFF. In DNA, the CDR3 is TGCGCCAGCAAAAAGACATTTAACACCGGGGAGCTGTTTTTT.

The CDR3 region has the DNA TGCGCCAGCAGCAGCGGGGTCCCCAATCAGCCCCAGCATTTT. This codes for CASSSGVPNQPQHF. The chain uses TRBV5-1 and TRBJ1-5; D call uncertain. CDR3 length equals 14 residues. CDR1 is SGHRS and CDR2 is YFSETQ in the germline V gene. Trimming removed 4 bases from V and 3 bases from J, with 11 bases in between.

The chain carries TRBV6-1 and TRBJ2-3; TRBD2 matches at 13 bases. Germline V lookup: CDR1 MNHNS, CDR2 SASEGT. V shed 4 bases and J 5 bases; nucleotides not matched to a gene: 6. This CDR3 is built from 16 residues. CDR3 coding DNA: TGTGCCAGCAGTGTCCGGACTAGCGGGGGTCTAGATACGCAGTATTTT. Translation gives CASSVRTSGGLDTQYF.

The CDR3 nucleotides read TGTGCTAGTGGGCCCCGGGGGAGCCCCGGGGGCACAGATACGCAGTATTTT. It encodes CASGPRGSPGGTDTQYF. The genes are TRBV12-5 and TRBJ2-3, with D maybe TRBD2 (6 bases). Between the trimmed V and J ends, which lost 6 bases and 1 base, there was a span of 20 bases. CDR1 and CDR2 from the germline V gene are LGHNT and FRNRAP. The CDR3 extends over 17 amino acids.

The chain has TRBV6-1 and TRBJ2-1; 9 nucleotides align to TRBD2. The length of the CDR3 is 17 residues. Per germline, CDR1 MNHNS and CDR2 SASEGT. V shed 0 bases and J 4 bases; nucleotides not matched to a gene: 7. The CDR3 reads CASSEAAGTSRYNEQFF. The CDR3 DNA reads TGTGCCAGCAGTGAAGCAGCGGGGACTAGCCGTTACAATGAGCAGTTCTTC.